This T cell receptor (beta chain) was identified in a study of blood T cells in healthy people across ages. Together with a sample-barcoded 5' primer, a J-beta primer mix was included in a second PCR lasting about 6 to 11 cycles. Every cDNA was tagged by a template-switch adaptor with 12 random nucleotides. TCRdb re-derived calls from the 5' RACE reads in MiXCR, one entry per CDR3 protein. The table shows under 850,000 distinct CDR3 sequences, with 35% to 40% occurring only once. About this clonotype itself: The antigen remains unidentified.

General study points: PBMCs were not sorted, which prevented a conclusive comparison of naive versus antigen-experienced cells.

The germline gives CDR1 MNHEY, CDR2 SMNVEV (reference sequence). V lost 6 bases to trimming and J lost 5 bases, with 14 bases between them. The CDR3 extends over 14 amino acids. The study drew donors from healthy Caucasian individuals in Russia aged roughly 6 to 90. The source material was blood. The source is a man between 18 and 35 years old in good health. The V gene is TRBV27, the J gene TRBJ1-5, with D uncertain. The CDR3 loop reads CASSTLIGDQPQHF. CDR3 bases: TGTGCCAGCAGCACATTGATCGGCGATCAGCCCCAGCATTTT.